Listed below are T cell receptor beta chains from one sample, sequenced in a study of T cell responses to AZD1222 COVID-19 vaccine. The repertoire was sequenced with immunoSEQ multiplex PCR; TCRdb's copy has only in-frame clones and lacks some. The repertoire holds over 15,000 clones, with approximately 80% as singletons. Sequencing used peripheral blood, obtained 28 days after the second AZD1222 dose. These receptors all come from an adult who received the AZD1222 COVID-19 vaccine. CDR3s include the opening cysteine and the closing phenylalanine or tryptophan. Fields, in order: clone size, J gene, V gene, D gene, CDR3 length, CDR3 DNA, CDR3 protein. D genes are given only for firm matches. Where a row states a size, it is once, few, many or the class of an expanded clone; other rows omit it.

abundance: NA; j_gene: TRBJ2-4; v_gene: TRBV5-4; d_gene: NA; len: 13; CDR3nt: TGTGCCAGCAGCTTGGCACAGAAAAACATTCAGTACTTC; CDR3aa: CASSLAQKNIQYF
abundance: NA; j_gene: TRBJ1-2; v_gene: TRBV29-1; d_gene: NA; len: 13; CDR3nt: TGCAGCGTTGCCCCTCGGGCCAACTATGGCTACACCTTC; CDR3aa: CSVAPRANYGYTF
abundance: NA; j_gene: TRBJ1-1; v_gene: TRBV7-9; d_gene: NA; len: 15; CDR3nt: TGTGCCAGCAGCTTAGGTCGTGCAGGGTCCACTGAAGCTTTCTTT; CDR3aa: CASSLGRAGSTEAFF
abundance: NA; j_gene: TRBJ1-1; v_gene: TRBV7-2; d_gene: NA; len: 15; CDR3nt: TGTGCCAGCGGAACTCGGCAGGGGCGGAACACTGAAGCTTTCTTT; CDR3aa: CASGTRQGRNTEAFF
abundance: NA; j_gene: TRBJ2-3; v_gene: TRBV4-3; d_gene: TRBD2; len: 13; CDR3nt: TGCGCCAGCAGCCACAACGGGAGGGATACGCAGTATTTT; CDR3aa: CASSHNGRDTQYF
abundance: NA; j_gene: TRBJ1-2; v_gene: TRBV19; d_gene: NA; len: 15; CDR3nt: TGTGCCAGTAGTATTTGGGGCACGCCTAACTATGGCTACACCTTC; CDR3aa: CASSIWGTPNYGYTF
abundance: NA; j_gene: TRBJ2-2; v_gene: TRBV7-8; d_gene: TRBD2; len: 17; CDR3nt: TGTGCCAGCAGCCAAGAGACTAGCGGGCTTAACACCGGGGAGCTGTTTTTT; CDR3aa: CASSQETSGLNTGELFF
abundance: NA; j_gene: TRBJ1-1; v_gene: TRBV27; d_gene: NA; len: 13; CDR3nt: TGTGCCAGCACAAACAGGGCAGGTACCCAAGCTTTCTTT; CDR3aa: CASTNRAGTQAFF
abundance: NA; j_gene: TRBJ1-5; v_gene: TRBV5-4; d_gene: NA; len: 15; CDR3nt: TGTGCCAGCAGCGACCGTCCGAATAGCAATCAGCCCCAGCATTTT; CDR3aa: CASSDRPNSNQPQHF
abundance: large; j_gene: TRBJ1-2; v_gene: TRBV19; d_gene: NA; len: 13; CDR3nt: TGTGCCACGAGGGGGGGGATAGGGCTTGGCTACACCTTC; CDR3aa: CATRGGIGLGYTF
abundance: few; j_gene: TRBJ2-5; v_gene: TRBV2; d_gene: TRBD1; len: 12; CDR3nt: TGTGCCAGCGGACAGGGCCCCGAGACCCAGTACTTC; CDR3aa: CASGQGPETQYF
abundance: NA; j_gene: TRBJ1-3; v_gene: TRBV4-3; d_gene: NA; len: 16; CDR3nt: TGCGCCAGCAGCCAAGATCAGCCCCGACAGGGAAACACCATATATTTT; CDR3aa: CASSQDQPRQGNTIYF
abundance: once; j_gene: TRBJ2-2; v_gene: TRBV5-4; d_gene: NA; len: 15; CDR3nt: TGTGCCAGCAGCTTGAGGGGGGTCAACACCGGGGAGCTGTTTTTT; CDR3aa: CASSLRGVNTGELFF
abundance: NA; j_gene: TRBJ1-2; v_gene: TRBV5-6; d_gene: NA; len: 12; CDR3nt: TGTGCCAGCAGCCGCGGGTCATATGGCTACACCTTC; CDR3aa: CASSRGSYGYTF
abundance: NA; j_gene: TRBJ1-1; v_gene: TRBV12-3/TRBV12-4; d_gene: NA; len: 13; CDR3nt: TGTGCCAGCAGTTTTGGGGAGTACACTGAAGCTTTCTTT; CDR3aa: CASSFGEYTEAFF
abundance: NA; j_gene: TRBJ1-2; v_gene: TRBV18; d_gene: NA; len: 15; CDR3nt: TGTGCCAGCTCACCACCGTCTGTGGGGGCTCAGGGCTACACCTTC; CDR3aa: CASSPPSVGAQGYTF
abundance: NA; j_gene: TRBJ2-1; v_gene: TRBV19; d_gene: NA; len: 15; CDR3nt: TGTGCCAGTAGTAGAGTTCTGAGTTCCTACAATGAGCAGTTCTTC; CDR3aa: CASSRVLSSYNEQFF